The T cell receptor beta chain under discussion was sequenced for a study of monozygotic twins with inflammatory bowel disease. A remark on this clonotype: Its specificity is not known.

This CDR3 comprises 14 residues. Germline-derived CDR1 and CDR2 are LNHDA and SQIVND (reference sequence). Findings of the study overall: On the inverse Simpson index, IBD patients scored lower for TCRbeta diversity than healthy co-twins.

Each CDR3 protein gets one entry in TCRdb, which reprocessed the 5' RACE reads and gives no DNA. In total, the table holds 400,000 to 500,000 distinct CDR3 sequences. The chain employs TRBV19 and TRBJ2-1; TCRdb lists TRBD1, though no DNA is available to test this call. Sample: blood. The TCR comes from a human donor with ulcerative colitis or Crohn's disease, or a healthy co-twin of an affected twin (not recorded which). CDR3 amino acids: CASSITGGRNEQFF.